The T cell receptor (beta chain) under discussion was sequenced for a study of blood T cell repertoires in COVID-19. Study at large: Collection of acute and convalescent COVID-19 samples took place in the United States, Italy and Spain. Sample material is recorded as cDNA or gDNA derived from T cells, B-cell-depleted T cells, or PBMCs.

This table comes from immunoSEQ multiplex PCR, and its TCRdb copy is limited to in-frame clones, with some not included. Among some 150,000 clones listed, more than 80% were seen once. This clone has just one count. In germline, CDR1 is LGHNT, CDR2 FRNRAP. V was clipped by 3 bases and J by 3 bases, with 14 bases between them. CDR3 length: 16 amino acids. The clonotype originates from a woman in her thirties or forties with acute or convalescent COVID-19. The sample was peripheral blood. The chain couples TRBV12-5 to TRBJ2-2; a possible D gene is TRBD2 (5 bases). As DNA, the CDR3 is TGTGCTAGTGGTTTAGGGAGTGACTATCACACCGGGGAGCTGTTTTTT. This encodes CASGLGSDYHTGELFF.